This TCR beta chain was sequenced in a study of cytomegalovirus exposure and HLA in healthy donors. This CDR3 is 13 amino acids long. Germline V gene data show CDR1 as LNHNV and CDR2 as YYDKDF (reference sequence). On this clone: Its antigen is currently unknown. One junction end does not reproduce the germline sequence, and a read error may be involved.

Regarding the study as a whole: Confirmation was obtained in vitro that a few CMV-associated chains are specific for CMV antigens.

60 Vbeta and 13 Jbeta primers were used in PCR. The assay was immunoSEQ multiplex PCR, and TCRdb's table has in-frame clones only and misses some. The top ten hold roughly 1.8% of the sample, which has about 200,000 clones, around 90% seen once. The rearrangement uses TRBV15 and TRBJ2-4; TRBD1 is a possible D gene (5 bases). The clonotype comes from a woman between 18 and 30 years old in good health and CMV-seronegative. Sample: PBMCs. CDR3 region: CATSRDFAGISLF. DNA of the CDR3: TGTGCCACCAGCAGAGATTTCGCAGGGATCTCGCTCTTC.